The 10 T cell receptor beta chains presented below share a single source sample, sequenced in a study of cytomegalovirus exposure and HLA in healthy donors. With 60 Vbeta and 13 Jbeta primers, the PCR was carried out. Profiling relied on immunoSEQ multiplex PCR, and the TCRdb table lists in-frame clones only, not all of them. The repertoire has roughly 56,000 clones, about 80% of them found once; the top ten carry around 54%. The sequenced sample consisted of PBMCs. The receptors shown here come from a man aged 45-60 years in good health and CMV-seropositive.

The chain joins TRBV5-1 to TRBJ1-3; unclear D gene. The ends were cut back, 2 bases at V and 2 bases at J, with 11 bases in the middle. Germline V gene data show CDR1 as SGHRS and CDR2 as YFSETQ. This CDR3 is 15 amino acids long. CDR3 sequence: CASSFSESAGNTIYF. CDR3 coding DNA: TGCGCCAGCAGCTTTTCGGAGTCGGCTGGAAACACCATATATTTT.

The CDR3 here is CASSPGTAEAFF. Here the CDR3 DNA reads TGTGCCAGCAGCCCTGGGACAGCGGAAGCTTTCTTT. V gene TRBV5-5 combines with J gene TRBJ1-1; 7 positions match TRBD1. The length of the CDR3 is 12 residues. V was pared by 4 bases and J by 8 bases, with 5 bases of the junction left unmatched. Looked up from germline, CDR1 is SGHKS and CDR2 is YYEKEE (reference sequence).

The sample holds a few counts of this clone. The rearrangement links TRBV27 to TRBJ2-5, with 8 bases aligning to TRBD2. Germline trimming cut 4 bases from V and 1 base from J; bases unmatched to any gene: 2. Germline lookup yields CDR1 MNHEY and CDR2 SMNVEV (reference sequence). The CDR3 spans 14 residues. CDR3 sequence: CASSSRGGQETQYF. CDR3 DNA: TGTGCCAGCAGTTCCCGGGGGGGCCAAGAGACCCAGTACTTC.

The chain joins TRBV4-3 to TRBJ2-7; 8 positions match TRBD2. V lost 0 bases, J lost 6 bases, and 10 bases stayed unmatched. The CDR3 length is 16 residues. Germline loops: CDR1 LGHNA, CDR2 YSLEER. Here the CDR3 reads CASSQDTAGLAAEQYF. The CDR3, as DNA: TGCGCCAGCAGCCAAGATACCGCCGGACTAGCAGCCGAGCAGTACTTC.

In its sample, this clone was seen a few times. A clone one base away is much larger, so this may be a read error. V usage is TRBV7-3 and J usage is TRBJ1-6, with TRBD1 identical over 8 bases. Germline loops: CDR1 SGHTA, CDR2 FQGTGA. This CDR3 region has 16 residues. The CDR3 nucleotides are TGTCCCAGCAGCTCCCTAGGGGACAGGAGGGAATCACCCCTCCACTTT. Protein sequence: CPSSSLGDRRESPLHF.

The chain has TRBV29-1 and TRBJ2-1, with D possibly TRBD1 on 6 matching bases. Trimming shortened V by 1 base and J by 5 bases, and 15 bases separated the two germline ends. The CDR3 is made up of 15 amino acids. CDR1 is SQVTM, CDR2 ANQGSEA, per germline. In DNA, the CDR3 is TGCAGCGTTGAAGTTCTGGGGGCCGGTGACAATGAGCAGTTCTTC. Protein sequence: CSVEVLGAGDNEQFF.

The chain is built from TRBV28 and TRBJ2-3; D is perhaps TRBD1 (7 bases). The V gene lost 5 bases and the J gene lost 4 bases, with 19 bases spanning the gap. Germline-derived CDR1 and CDR2 are MDHEN and SYDVKM. The CDR3 totals 16 residues. The CDR3 loop is CASSLKGARGADTQYF. In DNA, the CDR3 is TGTGCCAGCAGTCTTAAGGGGGCGCGGGGCGCAGATACGCAGTATTTT.

This chain links TRBV28 with TRBJ2-2, with 13 bases that match TRBD2. The CDR3 covers 18 residues. The V gene end was trimmed by 5 bases and the J gene end by 2 bases; junction bases not matched to a gene: 8. Germline V gene sequence: CDR1 MDHEN, CDR2 SYDVKM. The CDR3 DNA reads TGTGCCAGCAGTCCCGGACTAGCGGGAGAATTTAACACCGGGGAGCTGTTTTTT. Translated, it gives CASSPGLAGEFNTGELFF.

This chain uses TRBV19 with TRBJ2-5, with D possibly matching TRBD2 (6 bases). V was shortened by 9 bases and J by 9 bases, with 38 bases between the two germline ends. This CDR3 is built from 19 residues. Germline CDR1 is LNHDA and CDR2 is SQIVND (reference sequence). This CDR3 is CASLNIVRDCSPGIVAQYF. CDR3 nucleotides: TGTGCCAGCCTAAACATAGTCCGGGACTGTTCGCCCGGCATTGTAGCCCAGTACTTC.

In this sample, this clone turned up once. The chain links TRBV6-6 to TRBJ1-1; D perhaps matches TRBD1 (5 bases). The CDR3 spans 14 residues. The V end was cut by 2 bases, the J end by 1 base, with 8 bases between. The germline gives CDR1 MNHNY, CDR2 SVGAGI (reference sequence). Written as DNA, the CDR3 is TGTGCCAGCAGTTACCCCAGGGAGAACACTGAAGCTTTCTTT. This sequence encodes CASSYPRENTEAFF.